This record looks at one TCR beta chain sequence and its context. Its target is not known. The data were taken from a study of T-cell reconstitution after alpha-beta-depleted transplantation in children. Study-level points and caveats: As was reported, about two months after transplant, alpha-beta T cells came from several hundred expanded graft clones.

Unique molecular identifiers were incorporated into the prepared TCRbeta library. One entry per CDR3 protein results from TCRdb running MiXCR on the PCR reads. The data show fewer than 500,000 distinct CDR3 sequences, with approximately 42% seen just once and roughly 27% held by the top ten. The source of this sequence is a girl aged 2 to 9 with aplastic anemia, due to receive a stem cell transplant. Sample: PBMCs, taken before TCRalphabeta/CD19-depleted stem cell transplant.

The CDR3, as DNA: TGCAGTGCTAGTACCGGGACGGTCTCCTACAATGAGCAGTTCTTC. Protein sequence: CSASTGTVSYNEQFF. V gene TRBV20-1 combines with J gene TRBJ2-1; D tentatively reads TRBD1 or TRBD2 (5 bases each). Trimming removed 3 bases from V and 0 bases from J, with 12 bases in between. The CDR3 has 15 residues. Germline V lookup: CDR1 DFQATT, CDR2 SNEGSKA (reference sequence).